A few counts support the clone carrying this T cell receptor beta chain. The sample originates from a study of spatial heterogeneity in lung cancer. Time point noted: sample taken at primary tumor resection. Whole RNA from tumor, nontumor lung or frozen PBMC was sequenced unsorted. Patients with untreated early-stage non-small cell lung cancer, numbering 72, were the donors. Trimming removed 6 bases from V and 10 bases from J; junction bases left unmatched: 13. The CDR3 is made up of 16 amino acids. Germline V gene sequence: CDR1 LGHNA, CDR2 YSLEER. In TCRdb, the 5' RACE reads were re-called with MiXCR into one record per CDR3 protein. Of some 70,000 distinct CDR3 sequences listed, roughly 15% are singletons.

The V call is TRBV4-3, the J call TRBJ1-6; 9 nucleotides match TRBD1. Source: PBMCs, taken at surgery. The TCR was taken from a male donor with early-stage non-small cell lung cancer. For the CDR3, the DNA is TGCGCCAGCAGACGCGGGCTGGGACAGGGAGACTCACCCCTCCACTTT. Translating it yields CASRRGLGQGDSPLHF.